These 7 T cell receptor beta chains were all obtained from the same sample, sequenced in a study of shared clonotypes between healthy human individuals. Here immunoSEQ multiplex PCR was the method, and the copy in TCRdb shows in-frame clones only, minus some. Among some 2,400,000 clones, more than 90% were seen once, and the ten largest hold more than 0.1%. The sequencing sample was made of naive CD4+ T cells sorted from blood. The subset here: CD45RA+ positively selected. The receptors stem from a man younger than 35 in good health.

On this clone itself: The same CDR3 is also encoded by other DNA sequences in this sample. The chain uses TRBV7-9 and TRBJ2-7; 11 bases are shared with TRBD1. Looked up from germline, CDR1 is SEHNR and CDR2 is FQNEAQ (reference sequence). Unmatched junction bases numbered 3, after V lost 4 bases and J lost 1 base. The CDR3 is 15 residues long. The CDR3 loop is CASSSGQGASYEQYF. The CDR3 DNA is TGTGCCAGCAGCTCAGGACAGGGGGCATCCTACGAGCAGTACTTC.

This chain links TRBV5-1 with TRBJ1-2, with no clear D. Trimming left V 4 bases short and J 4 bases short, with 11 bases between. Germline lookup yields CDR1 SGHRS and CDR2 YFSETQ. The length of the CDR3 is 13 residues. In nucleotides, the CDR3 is TGCGCCAGCAGCCAAGGACGGAGCTATGGCTACACCTTC. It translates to CASSQGRSYGYTF.

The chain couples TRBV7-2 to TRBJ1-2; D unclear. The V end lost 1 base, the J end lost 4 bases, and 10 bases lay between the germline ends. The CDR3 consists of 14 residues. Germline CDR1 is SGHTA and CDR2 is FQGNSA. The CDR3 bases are TGTGCCAGCAGCTTAGAGTCGGGATTCTATGGCTACACCTTC. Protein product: CASSLESGFYGYTF. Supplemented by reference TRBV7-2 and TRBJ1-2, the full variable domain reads GAGVSQSPSNKVTEKGKDVELRCDPISGHTALYWYRQSLGQGLEFLIYFQGNSAPDKSGLPSDRFSAERTGGSVSTLTIQRTQQEDSAVYLCASSLESGFYGYTFGSGTRLTVV.

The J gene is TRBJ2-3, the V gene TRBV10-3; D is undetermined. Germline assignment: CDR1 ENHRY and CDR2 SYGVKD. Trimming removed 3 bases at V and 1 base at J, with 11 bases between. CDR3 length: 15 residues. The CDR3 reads CAISDSLGGTDTQYF. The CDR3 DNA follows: TGTGCCATCAGTGACAGCCTTGGTGGCACAGATACGCAGTATTTT.

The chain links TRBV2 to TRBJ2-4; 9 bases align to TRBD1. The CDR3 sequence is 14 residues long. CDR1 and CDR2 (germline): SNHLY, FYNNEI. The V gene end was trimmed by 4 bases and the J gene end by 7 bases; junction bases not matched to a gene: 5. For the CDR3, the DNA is TGTGCCAGCAGTGTGGGGACAGGGCGCAACATTCAGTACTTC. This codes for CASSVGTGRNIQYF.

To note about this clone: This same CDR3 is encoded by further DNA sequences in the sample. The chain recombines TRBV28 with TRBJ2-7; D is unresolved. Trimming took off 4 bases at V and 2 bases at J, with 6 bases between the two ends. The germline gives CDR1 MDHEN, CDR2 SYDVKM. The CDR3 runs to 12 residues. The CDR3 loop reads CASSSIPYEQYF. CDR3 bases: TGTGCCAGCAGTTCAATCCCCTACGAGCAGTACTTC.

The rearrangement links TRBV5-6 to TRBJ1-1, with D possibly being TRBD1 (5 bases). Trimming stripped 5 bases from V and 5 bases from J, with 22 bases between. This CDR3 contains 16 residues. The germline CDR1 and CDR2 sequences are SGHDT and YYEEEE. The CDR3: CASRRYAWTTVTEAFF. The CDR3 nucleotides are TGTGCCAGCAGACGATACGCCTGGACAACGGTAACTGAAGCTTTCTTT.